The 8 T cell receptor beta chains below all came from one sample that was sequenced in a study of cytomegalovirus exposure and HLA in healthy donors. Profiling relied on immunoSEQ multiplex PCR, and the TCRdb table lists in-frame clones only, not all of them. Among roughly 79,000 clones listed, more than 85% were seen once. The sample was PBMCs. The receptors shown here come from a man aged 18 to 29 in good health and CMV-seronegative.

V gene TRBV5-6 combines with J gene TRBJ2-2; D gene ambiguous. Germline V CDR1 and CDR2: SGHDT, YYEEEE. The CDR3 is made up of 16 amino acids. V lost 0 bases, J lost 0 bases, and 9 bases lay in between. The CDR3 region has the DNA TGTGCCAGCAGCTTGGATCCAGCGTCGAACACCGGGGAGCTGTTTTTT. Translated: CASSLDPASNTGELFF.

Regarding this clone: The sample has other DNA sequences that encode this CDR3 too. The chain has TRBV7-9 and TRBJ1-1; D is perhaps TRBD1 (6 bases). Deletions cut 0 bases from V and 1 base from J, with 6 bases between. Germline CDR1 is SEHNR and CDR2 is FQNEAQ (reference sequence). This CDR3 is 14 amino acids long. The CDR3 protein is CASSLAQGNTEAFF. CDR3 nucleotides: TGTGCCAGCAGCTTAGCACAGGGGAACACTGAAGCTTTCTTT.

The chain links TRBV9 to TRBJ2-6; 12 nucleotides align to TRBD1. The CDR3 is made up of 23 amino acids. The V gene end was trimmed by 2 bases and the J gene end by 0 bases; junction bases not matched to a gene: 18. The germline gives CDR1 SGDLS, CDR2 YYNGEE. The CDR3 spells CASSVSDLHRDRGPHSGANVLTF. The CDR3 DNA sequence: TGTGCCAGCAGCGTCTCGGACCTCCACCGGGACAGGGGGCCCCACTCTGGGGCCAACGTCCTGACTTTC.

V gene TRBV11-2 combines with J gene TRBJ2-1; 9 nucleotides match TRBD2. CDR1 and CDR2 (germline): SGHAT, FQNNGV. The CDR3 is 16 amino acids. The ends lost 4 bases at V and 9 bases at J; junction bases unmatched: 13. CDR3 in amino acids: CASSSSLSGRRGEQFF. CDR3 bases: TGTGCCAGCAGCTCTTCCCTTAGCGGGAGACGGGGTGAGCAGTTCTTC. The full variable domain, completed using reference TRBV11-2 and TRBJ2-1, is EAGVAQSPRYKIIEKRQSVAFWCNPISGHATLYWYQQILGQGPKLLIQFQNNGVVDDSQLPKDRFSAERLKGVDSTLKIQPAKLEDSAVYLCASSSSLSGRRGEQFFGPGTRLTVL.

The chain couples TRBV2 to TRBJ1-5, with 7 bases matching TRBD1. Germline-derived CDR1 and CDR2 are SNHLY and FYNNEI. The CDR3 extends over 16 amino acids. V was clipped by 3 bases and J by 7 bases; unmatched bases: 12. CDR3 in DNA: TGTGCCAGCAGTGATCCCCATCTCCAGGGGGAGCAGCCCCAGCATTTT. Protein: CASSDPHLQGEQPQHF.

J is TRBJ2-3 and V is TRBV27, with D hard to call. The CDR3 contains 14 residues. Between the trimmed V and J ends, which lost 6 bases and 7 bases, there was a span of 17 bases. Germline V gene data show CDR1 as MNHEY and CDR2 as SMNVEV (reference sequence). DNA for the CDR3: TGTGCCAGCAGGGAAGCGAGGATTGAGAATACGCAGTATTTT. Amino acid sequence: CASREARIENTQYF.

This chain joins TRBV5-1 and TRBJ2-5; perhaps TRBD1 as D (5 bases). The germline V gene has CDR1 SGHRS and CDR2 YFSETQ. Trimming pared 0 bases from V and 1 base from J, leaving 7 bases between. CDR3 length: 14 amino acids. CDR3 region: CASSLGQSQETQYF. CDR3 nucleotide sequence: TGCGCCAGCAGCTTGGGACAGAGCCAAGAGACCCAGTACTTC.

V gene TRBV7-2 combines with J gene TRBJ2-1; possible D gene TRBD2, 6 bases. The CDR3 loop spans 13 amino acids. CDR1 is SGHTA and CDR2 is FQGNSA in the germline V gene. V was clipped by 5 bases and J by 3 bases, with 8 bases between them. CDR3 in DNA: TGTGCCAGCAGCATGCGGGGCTACAATGAGCAGTTCTTC. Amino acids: CASSMRGYNEQFF.